The rows below give T cell receptor beta chains drawn from one sample of a study of T cell repertoires in cytomegalovirus infection. Antigen specificity for these receptors is unknown. TCRdb redid the calling of the reads with MiXCR, one entry per CDR3 protein. This sample carries 140,000 to 150,000 distinct CDR3 sequences, about 31% of them seen once, and the ten largest clones take around 50%. The specimen was CD8+ T cells from cultured PBMCs, collected from culture after CMV antigen stimulation. The source of these receptors is a human donor in good health (CMV status not recorded). Some clones in this sample may be carry-over from other donors' samples. CDR3s include the opening cysteine and the closing phenylalanine or tryptophan. The order of the fields is V gene, CDR3 protein.

v_gene: TRBV27
CDR3aa: CASSPGYSNQPQHF

v_gene: TRBV15
CDR3aa: CATSREELAYNSPLHF

v_gene: TRBV4-1
CDR3aa: CASSLKAPRDTSSYEQYF

v_gene: TRBV2
CDR3aa: CASTDPRGGIYNEQFF

v_gene: TRBV6-1
CDR3aa: CASSGWDRGQSSEAFF

v_gene: TRBV12-3/TRBV12-4
CDR3aa: CASSFVSYGYTF

v_gene: TRBV2
CDR3aa: CASSTYEQYF

v_gene: TRBV2
CDR3aa: CASSEWQGAYEQYF

v_gene: TRBV12-3/TRBV12-4
CDR3aa: CASSFGPLYEQYF

v_gene: TRBV28
CDR3aa: CASQLVEDPLEQYF

v_gene: TRBV19
CDR3aa: CASSSRVWDEQYF

v_gene: TRBV11-2
CDR3aa: CASSRTEEETQYF

v_gene: TRBV19
CDR3aa: CATQQGYTEAFF

v_gene: TRBV5-1
CDR3aa: CASSLAGGSEQYF

v_gene: TRBV5-4
CDR3aa: CASSLERTGARYEQYF

v_gene: TRBV2
CDR3aa: CASSADREGGELFF

v_gene: TRBV6-1
CDR3aa: CASSEKWTGASTYEQYF

v_gene: TRBV18
CDR3aa: CASSPTGPTNTEAFF

v_gene: TRBV12-3/TRBV12-4
CDR3aa: CASDAGNTEAFF

v_gene: TRBV20-1
CDR3aa: CSARILAGGGNEQFF

v_gene: TRBV27
CDR3aa: CASSLGLASYNEQFF

v_gene: TRBV6-1
CDR3aa: CASRGRGHHEQYF

v_gene: TRBV28
CDR3aa: CASSSWTGGAEAFF

v_gene: TRBV6-2/TRBV6-3
CDR3aa: CASSYSKLLAGQETQYF

v_gene: TRBV15
CDR3aa: CATSPGKTDNEQFF

v_gene: TRBV29-1
CDR3aa: CSVTGTGTDTQYF

v_gene: TRBV12-3/TRBV12-4
CDR3aa: CASSPDSSNTGELFF

v_gene: TRBV20-1
CDR3aa: CSVERETGPSWDTQYF

v_gene: TRBV7-6
CDR3aa: CASSLSGIEKLFF

v_gene: TRBV2
CDR3aa: CASSTTIVQYQETQYF

v_gene: TRBV28
CDR3aa: CASSLFSGGPYNEQFF

v_gene: TRBV7-6
CDR3aa: CASSLARTDNEQFF

v_gene: TRBV28
CDR3aa: CASSFRVTGELFF

v_gene: TRBV11-1
CDR3aa: CASSPYLGTGETQYF

v_gene: TRBV5-1
CDR3aa: CASSATNSPLHF

v_gene: TRBV7-6
CDR3aa: CASSPGQAGDNSPLHF

v_gene: TRBV7-9
CDR3aa: CASSTGGTSYEQYF

v_gene: TRBV12-3/TRBV12-4
CDR3aa: CASRYGTEAFF

v_gene: TRBV5-1
CDR3aa: CASSLAQGLGPDEKLFF

v_gene: TRBV19
CDR3aa: CASSPAAGREAFF

v_gene: TRBV20-1
CDR3aa: CSALIRGSGNTIYF

v_gene: TRBV12-3/TRBV12-4
CDR3aa: CASSSRGTDTQYF

v_gene: TRBV27
CDR3aa: CASSRGQAYNLNYGYTF

v_gene: TRBV5-1
CDR3aa: CASSLDSYNSPLHF

v_gene: TRBV7-9
CDR3aa: CASSAAGTWYEQYF

v_gene: TRBV4-1
CDR3aa: CASSPGTGSSYNEQFF

v_gene: TRBV6-2/TRBV6-3
CDR3aa: CASSSEAGTDTQYF

v_gene: TRBV20-1
CDR3aa: CSASDLRTDTQYF

v_gene: TRBV12-3/TRBV12-4
CDR3aa: CASSTGRSELNTEAFF

v_gene: TRBV6-1
CDR3aa: CASSERDRGGTGAFF

v_gene: TRBV19
CDR3aa: CATRDIQKETQYF

v_gene: TRBV29-1
CDR3aa: CSVRSASSYEQYF

v_gene: TRBV6-5
CDR3aa: CASSSSGGMVTQYF

v_gene: TRBV6-1
CDR3aa: CASNGQGGAYGYTF

v_gene: TRBV12-3/TRBV12-4
CDR3aa: CASRPGLAEETQYF